This T cell receptor (beta chain) was profiled in a study of T cell responses to AZD1222 COVID-19 vaccine. Whole-study results and caveats: In the spike-specific TCR repertoire, nearly half reportedly target unmutated variant regions. Dominant at 160-218 and 743-854, vaccine-associated CD4 TCRs also spanned spike. Scientists sampled the repertoires only once the peak T cell response had passed.

TCRdb's copy holds only in-frame clones and misses some; the assay was immunoSEQ multiplex PCR. The table has tens of thousands of clones, about 83% seen once. A note on this clone: The antigen is undetermined.

CDR3 length equals 18 residues. Germline CDR1 SGHDT, CDR2 YYEEEE. The ends were cut back, 2 bases at V and 0 bases at J, with 18 bases in the middle. This receptor was identified in an adult in good health. The input for sequencing was peripheral blood, taken on day 0 of AZD1222 vaccination. The chain combines TRBV5-6 with TRBJ2-1; D is perhaps TRBD2 (5 bases). The CDR3 DNA is TGTGCCAGCAGCTTAGTTAAGCGGATACCCATCTCCTACAATGAGCAGTTCTTC. Translation: CASSLVKRIPISYNEQFF.